This T cell receptor (beta chain) was recorded in a study of T cells in Graves' hyperthyroidism and ophthalmopathy. Notes on the study in general: For ophthalmopathy, model prediction preceded onset by a median about 6.2 months.

This clonotype was counted many times. The antigen remains unidentified. For ophthalmopathy patients, the Clinical Activity Score was at least 3 and the NOSPECS grade at least 4; duration was under 3 months. Diagnoses used clinical symptoms, serum thyroxine and TRAb, thyroid ultrasound and orbital computed tomography. RNA transcripts gave rise to amplified TCR beta CDR3 regions. HTBI primers were the set used in a first-round RT-PCR of the TCR CDR3. A single record per CDR3 protein comes from TCRdb applying MiXCR to the multiplex PCR reads. The repertoire holds roughly 290,000 distinct CDR3 sequences, with 15% to 20% as singletons. The CDR3 runs to 15 residues. V lost 0 bases and J lost 9, with 18 bases in between. CDR1 DFQATT and CDR2 SNEGSKA come from the germline V gene (reference sequence).

This sequence originates from a woman in her sixties with Graves' ophthalmopathy. The chain links TRBV20-1 to TRBJ2-1; D tentatively fits TRBD1 or TRBD2 (6 bases each). Material for sequencing was blood. The CDR3 nucleotides are TGCAGTGCTAGAGATCGTCTCCGGGGGCATGGTGAGCAGTTCTTC. Its translation is CSARDRLRGHGEQFF.